The 19 T cell receptor beta chains below all came from one sample that was sequenced in a study of blood T cell repertoires in COVID-19. Sequenced by immunoSEQ multiplex PCR; TCRdb stores in-frame clones only, minus some. This table holds roughly 330,000 clones, around 92% found once. Sequences were obtained from peripheral blood. The receptors here all came from a man between 18 and 29 years old who had recovered from COVID-19.

The J gene is TRBJ1-2, the V gene TRBV29-1; no definite D call. Germline loops: CDR1 SQVTM, CDR2 ANQGSEA. The CDR3 has 13 residues. V lost 1 base and J lost 2, with 8 bases in between. The CDR3, as DNA: TGCAGCGTTGAAGTTACCGGGAACTATGGCTACACCTTC. Translating gives CSVEVTGNYGYTF. Variable domain in full (rest from reference TRBV29-1 and TRBJ1-2): SAVISQKPSRDICQRGTSLTIQCQVDSQVTMMFWYRQQPGQSLTLIATANQGSEATYESGFVIDKFPISRPNLTFSTLTVSNMSPEDSSIYLCSVEVTGNYGYTFGSGTRLTVV.

The chain has TRBV18 and TRBJ2-5; the D gene is possibly TRBD1 (6 bases). The germline V and J ends were trimmed by 5 bases and 3 bases, with 7 bases remaining between them. There are 12 residues in the CDR3. CDR1 is KGHSH and CDR2 is LQKENI in the germline V gene. The CDR3 DNA sequence: TGTGCCAGCTCAAACAGGGAAGAGACCCAGTACTTC. Translating gives CASSNREETQYF. Filled out from reference TRBV18 and TRBJ2-5, the complete variable domain reads NAGVMQNPRHLVRRRGQEARLRCSPMKGHSHVYWYRQLPEEGLKFMVYLQKENIIDESGMPKERFSAEFPKEGPSILRIQQVVRGDSAAYFCASSNREETQYFGPGTRLLVL.

V usage is TRBV19 and J usage is TRBJ2-6, with TRBD1 as a possible D gene (6 bases). CDR1 and CDR2 (germline): LNHDA, SQIVND (reference sequence). V was trimmed by 5 bases and J by 0 bases, leaving 11 bases between them. There are 16 residues in the CDR3. CDR3 DNA sequence: TGTGCCAGTAGTTCGGGACACATCTCTGGGGCCAACGTCCTGACTTTC. This gives the protein CASSSGHISGANVLTF.

This chain links TRBV19 with TRBJ2-1, with TRBD1 as a possible D gene (6 bases). V shed 2 bases and J shed 6 bases, with 11 bases lying between them. The CDR3 runs 14 residues. CDR1 and CDR2 from the germline V gene are LNHDA and SQIVND (reference sequence). The CDR3 is CASSILQGPNEQFF. The CDR3 DNA sequence: TGTGCCAGTAGTATATTACAGGGCCCCAATGAGCAGTTCTTC.

This rearrangement joins TRBV12-3 or TRBV12-4 to TRBJ1-5; tentative D call: TRBD1 (6 bases). This CDR3 spans 12 amino acids. Trimming pared 7 bases from V and 6 bases from J, leaving 10 bases between. The chain's CDR3 is CASTIGGQPQHF. CDR3 in DNA: TGTGCCAGCACCATAGGGGGTCAGCCCCAGCATTTT.

V gene TRBV30 combines with J gene TRBJ1-3; D is unresolved. The CDR3 length is 15 residues. The germline gives CDR1 GTSNPN, CDR2 SVGIG (reference sequence). V shed 5 bases and J shed 1 base, with 15 bases lying between them. The CDR3 DNA is TGTGCCTGGGGAGGTCGAGCTGTATCTGGAAACACCATATATTTT. Translating gives CAWGGRAVSGNTIYF.

The chain employs TRBV5-6 and TRBJ1-6; weak D call: TRBD1 (5 bases). Looked up from germline, CDR1 is SGHDT and CDR2 is YYEEEE. Trimming took off 4 bases at V and 10 bases at J, with 15 bases between the two ends. There are 14 residues in the CDR3. CDR3 nucleotide sequence: TGTGCCAGCAGCGGAGAGGGGACTCGATCACCCCTCCACTTT. Translating gives CASSGEGTRSPLHF.

The chain joins TRBV19 to TRBJ2-5; D gene uncertain. V lost 1 base and J 5 bases, leaving 14 bases between the germline ends. From germline, CDR1 is LNHDA and CDR2 SQIVND (reference sequence). The CDR3 length is 15 residues. As DNA, the CDR3 is TGTGCCAGTAGTATAGGAGGCTCTTGGATGGAGACCCAGTACTTC. Translation: CASSIGGSWMETQYF.

The chain links TRBV5-4 to TRBJ2-2; no clear D gene. The germline CDR1 and CDR2 sequences are SGHNT and YYREEE (reference sequence). The CDR3 is made up of 15 amino acids. Trimming removed 0 bases from V and 5 bases from J, with 11 bases in between. The chain's CDR3 is CASSLGSERTGELFF. The CDR3 nucleotides read TGTGCCAGCAGCTTGGGTAGTGAGAGGACCGGGGAGCTGTTTTTT.

The V gene is TRBV6-5, the J gene TRBJ1-3; a weak D match, TRBD1 (5 bases). Germline V gene lookup returns CDR1 MNHEY and CDR2 SVGAGI. The V end lost 10 bases, the J end lost 0 bases, and 16 bases lay between the germline ends. The CDR3 has 15 amino acids. The CDR3 sequence: CATTGGTSSGNTIYF. The CDR3 DNA is TGTGCCACCACCGGGGGGACCAGCTCTGGAAACACCATATATTTT.

The chain uses TRBV4-1 and TRBJ1-2; TRBD1 matches 11 bases. The germline CDR1 and CDR2 sequences are MGHRA and YSYEKL. This CDR3 has 14 amino acids. Trimming took 10 bases from V and 5 from J; bases not matched to a gene: 9. CDR3 sequence (DNA): TGCGCCACGGGGACAGGGGGATTTGGGTATGGCTACACCTTC. It yields the protein CATGTGGFGYGYTF.

The V call is TRBV3-1 (or the pseudogene TRBV3-2), the J call TRBJ1-1; D not resolved. The V and J ends lost 1 base and 3 bases respectively, with 9 bases between them. The CDR3 covers 14 residues. The germline V gene encodes CDR1 LGHDT and CDR2 YNNKEL (reference sequence). In DNA, the CDR3 is TGTGCCAGCAGCCAAGGTGGTAGCGACACTGAAGCTTTCTTT. Translating it yields CASSQGGSDTEAFF.

The chain couples TRBV11-2 to TRBJ2-5, with 7 nucleotides matching TRBD1. CDR1 and CDR2 from the germline V gene are SGHAT and FQNNGV. This CDR3 is 12 amino acids long. Trimming cost V 5 bases and J 5 bases; bases outside gene matches: 2. For the CDR3, the DNA is TGTGCCAGCAGCCCGACAGGGGAGACCCAGTACTTC. Protein product: CASSPTGETQYF.

The rearrangement uses TRBV7-9 and TRBJ2-7; TRBD1 matches 9 bases. Trimming cost V 5 bases and J 2 bases; bases outside gene matches: 10. The CDR3 consists of 16 residues. Germline values: CDR1 SEHNR, CDR2 FQNEAQ (reference sequence). The CDR3 coding sequence is TGTGCCAGCAGCCCAGCTTTGGGACAGGGACCCTACGAGCAGTACTTC. Its translation is CASSPALGQGPYEQYF.

On this clone itself: This sample includes further DNA sequences coding for the same CDR3. This chain uses TRBV5-6 with TRBJ2-3; a possible D gene is TRBD1 (5 bases). The CDR3 sequence is 13 residues long. Germline V gene data show CDR1 as SGHDT and CDR2 as YYEEEE. The ends were cut back, 0 bases at V and 4 bases at J, with 6 bases in the middle. The CDR3 sequence is CASSLGGPDTQYF. As DNA, the CDR3 is TGTGCCAGCAGCTTGGGGGGCCCAGATACGCAGTATTTT. Drawing the rest from reference TRBV5-6 and TRBJ2-3, the complete variable domain is DAGVTQSPTHLIKTRGQQVTLRCSPKSGHDTVSWYQQALGQGPQFIFQYYEEEERQRGNFPDRFSGHQFPNYSSELNVNALLLGDSALYLCASSLGGPDTQYFGPGTRLTVL.

This chain links TRBV5-1 with TRBJ2-7; 10 nucleotides line up with TRBD1. Germline-derived CDR1 and CDR2 are SGHRS and YFSETQ. V lost 4 bases and J lost 2; bases outside the gene matches: 15. CDR3 length: 18 amino acids. CDR3 sequence reads: CASSLKQGDRGQTYEQYF. CDR3 DNA sequence: TGCGCCAGCAGCCTGAAACAAGGGGACAGGGGCCAGACCTACGAGCAGTACTTC.

The CDR3 nucleotides are TGTGCCAGCAGCTTATCGGGGGAAACCTATGGCTACACCTTC. Its protein product is CASSLSGETYGYTF. The rearrangement uses TRBV7-2 and TRBJ1-2; perhaps TRBD1 as D (5 bases). Deletions cut 2 bases from V and 4 bases from J, with 11 bases between. The CDR3 length is 14 residues. Germline CDR1 SGHTA, CDR2 FQGNSA. The whole variable domain, filled in from reference TRBV7-2 and TRBJ1-2, reads GAGVSQSPSNKVTEKGKDVELRCDPISGHTALYWYRQSLGQGLEFLIYFQGNSAPDKSGLPSDRFSAERTGGSVSTLTIQRTQQEDSAVYLCASSLSGETYGYTFGSGTRLTVV.

The J gene is TRBJ1-1, the V gene TRBV30; D gene uncertain. The CDR3 has 13 amino acids. Germline values: CDR1 GTSNPN, CDR2 SVGIG (reference sequence). V lost 3 bases and J lost 0, with 8 bases in between. The CDR3 nucleotides are TGTGCCTGGAGCTTGGAGATGAACACTGAAGCTTTCTTT. Translation: CAWSLEMNTEAFF.

V and J are TRBV6-5 and TRBJ1-5; 11 bases align to TRBD1. CDR3 length: 15 amino acids. The V gene's germline CDR1 is MNHEY and CDR2 SVGAGI. With 5 bases clipped from V and 7 bases from J, the junction kept 7 bases outside the gene matches. The CDR3: CASSHGQGAGQPQHF. CDR3 DNA: TGTGCCAGCAGTCACGGACAGGGGGCAGGGCAGCCCCAGCATTTT.